The rows below give T cell receptor beta chains drawn from one sample of a study of OX40 agonist ivuxolimab in advanced cancers. Generated by immunoSEQ multiplex PCR, the TCRdb table keeps only in-frame clones and is missing some. Of over 60,000 clones in the sample, about 88% were seen once. This specimen consisted of CD4+ or CD8+ T cells sorted from blood, obtained in a trial of the OX40 agonist ivuxolimab. These receptors all come from an adult with an advanced solid tumor such as melanoma, head and neck, liver or kidney cancer. The CDR3 runs from the conserved cysteine through the conserved F or W. The D gene is left open where the match is weak. Clone size is not always given. Where it is, it says once, few, many or a class for expanded clones.

J,V,D,size,CDR3,DNA
TRBJ1-2,TRBV7-2,TRBD1,NA,CASSHGQGPYGYTF,TGTGCCAGCAGCCACGGACAGGGTCCCTATGGCTACACCTTC
TRBJ1-1,TRBV5-6,NA,NA,CASSSLRGNTEAFF,TGTGCCAGCAGCTCGTTAAGAGGGAACACTGAAGCTTTCTTT
TRBJ2-7,TRBV10-3,NA,NA,CAISEFGMGNEQYF,TGTGCCATCAGTGAGTTCGGTATGGGAAACGAGCAGTACTTC
TRBJ2-5,TRBV6-6,TRBD2,NA,CASRRQTSGISETQYF,TGTGCCAGCAGGCGCCAGACTAGCGGGATTTCGGAGACCCAGTACTTC
TRBJ2-7,TRBV6-5,NA,NA,CASSEGHSYEQYF,TGTGCCAGCTCGGAGGGGCACTCCTACGAGCAGTACTTC
TRBJ2-1,TRBV12-5,TRBD2,NA,CASGLAGANEQFF,TGTGCTAGTGGTTTAGCGGGAGCCAATGAGCAGTTCTTC
TRBJ2-3,TRBV7-9,TRBD2,once,CASSSETSGRAFNTDTQYF,TGTGCCAGCAGCTCAGAGACTAGCGGGAGGGCCTTTAACACAGATACGCAGTATTTT
TRBJ2-7,TRBV18,NA,NA,CASSPLNYQGSGEQYF,TGTGCCAGCTCACCACTCAACTACCAGGGATCGGGAGAGCAGTACTTC
TRBJ2-7,TRBV10-3,TRBD2,NA,CAISGTSGRYEQYF,TGTGCCATCAGTGGGACTAGCGGGAGGTACGAGCAGTACTTC
TRBJ2-7,TRBV27,TRBD2,NA,CASRREREQYF,TGTGCCAGCAGGCGGGAGCGCGAGCAGTACTTC
TRBJ1-5,TRBV18,NA,NA,CASSPIGSGSNQPQHF,TGTGCCAGCTCACCGATAGGTTCAGGGTCTAATCAGCCCCAGCATTTT
TRBJ2-2,TRBV7-6,NA,few,CASRQTTGNTGELFF,TGTGCCAGCAGACAAACGACAGGGAACACCGGGGAGCTGTTTTTT
TRBJ2-2,TRBV11-2,NA,once,CASSRGGSLTGELFF,TGTGCCAGCAGTCGAGGGGGGAGTCTCACCGGGGAGCTGTTTTTT
TRBJ2-3,TRBV5-1,TRBD1,NA,CASSWGQVANTDTQYF,TGCGCCAGCAGCTGGGGACAGGTGGCGAACACAGATACGCAGTATTTT
TRBJ2-3,TRBV9,NA,NA,CASSPLAGSGTDTQYF,TGTGCCAGCAGCCCCCTAGCAGGGAGTGGCACAGATACGCAGTATTTT
TRBJ1-1,TRBV5-1,NA,once,CASSPAGPDGTEAFF,TGCGCCAGCAGCCCGGCGGGACCCGACGGCACTGAAGCTTTCTTT
TRBJ2-5,TRBV7-9,NA,NA,CASSSSGGWETQYF,TGTGCCAGCAGCTCTTCCGGAGGTTGGGAGACCCAGTACTTC
TRBJ2-3,TRBV12-5,NA,NA,CASGWTDTQYF,TGTGCTAGTGGCTGGACAGATACGCAGTATTTT
TRBJ2-1,TRBV19,TRBD2,NA,CGSAAGVTNEQFF,TGTGGGAGCGCGGCGGGAGTTACCAATGAGCAGTTCTTC
TRBJ1-2,TRBV6-1,NA,NA,CASSTNYGYTF,TGTGCCAGCAGTACCAACTATGGCTACACCTTC
TRBJ1-1,TRBV19,TRBD1,NA,CASTLTGTGENTEAFF,TGTGCCAGTACCCTTACCGGAACAGGGGAGAACACTGAAGCTTTCTTT
TRBJ1-2,TRBV5-1,NA,NA,CASSLVQGGYGYTF,TGCGCCAGCAGCTTGGTACAGGGCGGCTATGGCTACACCTTC
TRBJ2-3,TRBV5-4,TRBD2,NA,CASSLAGAGSTDTQYF,TGTGCCAGCAGCTTGGCGGGAGCGGGGAGCACAGATACGCAGTATTTT
TRBJ2-7,TRBV28,NA,NA,CASRETGTEQYF,TGTGCCAGCAGGGAAACAGGGACCGAGCAGTACTTC
TRBJ2-7,TRBV7-2,TRBD2,NA,CASSSSGLSSYEQYF,TGTGCCAGCAGCTCTAGCGGGTTGAGCTCCTACGAGCAGTACTTC
TRBJ2-1,TRBV6-5,NA,NA,CASSYRPAAYNDEQFF,TGTGCCAGCAGTTACCGACCCGCGGCGTACAATGATGAGCAGTTCTTC
TRBJ2-7,TRBV18,TRBD2,NA,CASSPTSGSLSYEQYF,TGTGCCAGCTCACCCACTAGCGGGAGCCTGTCCTACGAGCAGTACTTC
TRBJ2-1,TRBV11-3,NA,NA,CASSLSSWGGHNEQFF,TGTGCCAGCAGCTTAAGTTCGTGGGGCGGGCACAATGAGCAGTTCTTC
TRBJ2-7,TRBV5-1,NA,NA,CASSLTWEASYEQYF,TGCGCCAGCAGCTTGACGTGGGAGGCATCCTACGAGCAGTACTTC
TRBJ1-4,TRBV6-5,NA,NA,CASRLDLGDEKLFF,TGTGCCAGCAGACTCGACCTGGGGGATGAAAAACTGTTTTTT
TRBJ2-3,TRBV5-6,TRBD1,NA,CASKGQGETDTQYF,TGTGCCAGTAAGGGACAGGGGGAGACAGATACGCAGTATTTT
TRBJ2-3,TRBV12-5,NA,NA,CASGAPGQSSTDTQYF,TGTGCTAGTGGTGCCCCGGGGCAGTCTAGCACAGATACGCAGTATTTT
TRBJ2-5,TRBV30,TRBD1,NA,CAWSLTGAETQYF,TGTGCCTGGAGTCTAACAGGGGCAGAGACCCAGTACTTC
TRBJ2-1,TRBV9,NA,NA,CASSIMGRNEQFF,TGTGCCAGCAGCATTATGGGGCGTAATGAGCAGTTCTTC
TRBJ2-3,TRBV4-1,TRBD2,NA,CASSRGLAGAWEDTQYF,TGCGCCAGCAGCAGGGGACTAGCGGGAGCTTGGGAAGATACGCAGTATTTT
TRBJ1-5,TRBV6-6,NA,NA,CASSSRVEQPQHF,TGTGCCAGCAGTTCAAGGGTAGAACAGCCCCAGCATTTT
TRBJ2-7,TRBV7-9,NA,NA,CASSPNEQYF,TGTGCCAGCAGCCCAAACGAGCAGTACTTC
TRBJ2-7,TRBV7-2,NA,NA,CASSLARASYEQYF,TGTGCCAGCAGCTTAGCAAGGGCCTCCTACGAGCAGTACTTC
TRBJ1-2,TRBV14,NA,NA,CASSQDVWVGGYTF,TGTGCCAGCAGCCAAGACGTTTGGGTTGGGGGCTACACCTTC
TRBJ2-3,TRBV10-2,NA,NA,CASTLSGGRTDTQYF,TGCGCCAGCACGTTATCCGGGGGGCGGACAGATACGCAGTATTTT
TRBJ1-2,TRBV5-3,NA,NA,CASSLAANYGYTF,TGTGCCAGCAGCTTGGCAGCTAACTATGGCTACACCTTC